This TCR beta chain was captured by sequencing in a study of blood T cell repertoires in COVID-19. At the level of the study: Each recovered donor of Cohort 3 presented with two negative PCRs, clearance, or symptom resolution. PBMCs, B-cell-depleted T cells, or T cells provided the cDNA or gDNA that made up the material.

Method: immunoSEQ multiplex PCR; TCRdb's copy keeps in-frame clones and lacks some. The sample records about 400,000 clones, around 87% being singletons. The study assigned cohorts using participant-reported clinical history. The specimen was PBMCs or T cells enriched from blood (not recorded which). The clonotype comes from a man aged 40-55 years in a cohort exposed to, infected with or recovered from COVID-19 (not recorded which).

The CDR3 protein is CASSIRTNNYGYTF. CDR3 nucleotide sequence: TGTGCCAGTAGTATCCGGACAAACAACTATGGCTACACCTTC. This chain joins TRBV19 and TRBJ1-2, with D possibly matching TRBD1 (5 bases). Trimming left V 3 bases short and J 2 bases short, with 10 bases between. In germline, CDR1 is LNHDA, CDR2 SQIVND (reference sequence). CDR3 length: 14 residues.